Below are 26 T cell receptor beta chains sequenced from a single sample in a study of T cells in severe cutaneous drug reactions. Carbamazepine had induced Stevens-Johnson syndrome or toxic epidermal necrolysis in the sequenced donors. Libraries were made by iRepertoire multiplex PCR with TCR subtype-specific primers for bulk and single-cell sequencing. TCRdb re-called the multiplex PCR reads and gives one entry per CDR3 protein, without DNA. Its table records roughly 9,000 distinct CDR3 sequences. Source material: cells from a skin blister. All receptors derive from a human donor with a severe cutaneous adverse drug reaction.

The chain links TRBV13 to TRBJ2-1; the D call of TRBD2 rests on TCRdb alone, since no DNA is present to check it. CDR1 is PRHDT, CDR2 FYEKMQ, per germline (reference sequence). There are 16 residues in the CDR3. The CDR3 here is CASSLSRLAGFNEQFF.

V gene TRBV4-1 combines with J gene TRBJ2-3; TCRdb designates TRBD2, a call that cannot be tested without DNA. The length of the CDR3 is 15 residues. Germline V gene sequence: CDR1 MGHRA, CDR2 YSYEKL. The chain's CDR3 is CASSRGLAGRGTQYF.

The genes are TRBV13 and TRBJ2-3; as DNA is missing, the TRBD2 call by TCRdb cannot be tested. This CDR3 has 15 residues. Germline V gives CDR1 PRHDT, CDR2 FYEKMQ (reference sequence). The CDR3 sequence is CASSEVREATDTQYF.

This chain uses TRBV13 with TRBJ2-7; the TRBD1 assignment by TCRdb is unverifiable without DNA. CDR1 and CDR2 from the germline V gene are PRHDT and FYEKMQ (reference sequence). The length of the CDR3 is 13 residues. The chain's CDR3 is CASSGGITYEQYF.

The chain combines TRBV12-3 or TRBV12-4 with TRBJ1-2; TCRdb's D call of TRBD1 is untestable without DNA. CDR3 length: 15 amino acids. The CDR3 is CASSNSWDTQRGYTF.

CDR3 loop: CASSRDGNTDTQYF. V is TRBV5-6 and J is TRBJ2-3; TCRdb gives TRBD2 as the D gene, but with no DNA this cannot be confirmed. This CDR3 spans 14 amino acids. The germline CDR1 and CDR2 sequences are SGHDT and YYEEEE.

The CDR3 loop reads CASSQEGSVYTEAFF. The V gene is TRBV4-2, the J gene TRBJ1-1. Germline CDR1 and CDR2: LGHNA and YNFKEQ. CDR3 length: 15 amino acids.

The chain links TRBV12-3 or TRBV12-4 to TRBJ1-1. The length of the CDR3 is 12 residues. CDR3 loop: CASNLGNTEAFF.

The V and J genes are TRBV9 and TRBJ2-1; TCRdb reports TRBD2, a call that lacks DNA to check it against. This CDR3 has 17 residues. Per germline, CDR1 SGDLS and CDR2 YYNGEE. The chain's CDR3 is CASSVSGSPSSYNEQFF.

The rearrangement links TRBV7-2 to TRBJ1-4; TCRdb's assignment of TRBD1 cannot be checked, as there is no DNA. The CDR3 extends over 15 amino acids. The V gene's germline CDR1 is SGHTA and CDR2 FQGNSA. The CDR3 loop reads CASSPTGTVNEKLFF.

This clonotype is deemed medium-sized by its frequency. The chain joins TRBV28 to TRBJ1-1. CDR1 is MDHEN and CDR2 is SYDVKM in the germline V gene. This CDR3 is built from 17 residues. CDR3 sequence: CATRRALLDLGRTEAFF. Full variable domain (missing parts from reference TRBV28 and TRBJ1-1): DVKVTQSSRYLVKRTGEKVFLECVQDMDHENMFWYRQDPGLGLRLIYFSYDVKMKEKGDIPEGYSVSREKKERFSLILESASTNQTSMYLCATRRALLDLGRTEAFFGQGTRLTVV.

The chain employs TRBV29-1 and TRBJ1-1; TCRdb calls TRBD1, which cannot be checked without DNA. Germline lookup yields CDR1 SQVTM and CDR2 ANQGSEA. The CDR3 totals 12 residues. This chain's CDR3 is CSVEGVNTEAFF.

The V gene is TRBV28, the J gene TRBJ2-7; TCRdb's assignment of TRBD2 cannot be checked, as there is no DNA. Germline CDR1 reads MDHEN; CDR2 reads SYDVKM. This CDR3 contains 13 residues. CDR3 loop: CASGGTISYEQYF.

The chain employs TRBV13 and TRBJ2-7; TCRdb picks TRBD2, but there is no DNA to check that call. Germline V gene sequence: CDR1 PRHDT, CDR2 FYEKMQ (reference sequence). This CDR3 spans 14 amino acids. The CDR3 sequence is CASSASRDSYEQYF.

Its frequency marks this clonotype as medium-sized. This chain connects TRBV5-1 to TRBJ2-5; TCRdb names TRBD1, which stays unverified in the absence of DNA. The germline V gene encodes CDR1 SGHRS and CDR2 YFSETQ. The CDR3 totals 17 residues. The CDR3 protein is CASRSYWDRAYQETQYF.

This chain joins TRBV27 and TRBJ2-1; TCRdb's D call of TRBD1 is untestable without DNA. CDR1 and CDR2 from the germline V gene are MNHEY and SMNVEV (reference sequence). The CDR3 is 14 amino acids. CDR3 sequence reads: CASRRQGAYNEQFF.

The chain is built from TRBV9 and TRBJ1-2. There are 13 residues in the CDR3. The germline V gene has CDR1 SGDLS and CDR2 YYNGEE. The CDR3 sequence is CASTTGGDYGYTF.

The J gene is TRBJ1-1, the V gene TRBV27; without DNA, the TCRdb call of TRBD1 cannot be checked. Germline V CDR1 and CDR2: MNHEY, SMNVEV (reference sequence). The CDR3 covers 13 residues. CDR3 amino acids: CASSLQGASEAFF.

The chain is built from TRBV12-3 or TRBV12-4 and TRBJ2-2; the TCRdb call, TRBD1, lacks DNA for checking. The CDR3 is 16 residues long. CDR3 sequence: CASSLEGASRTGELFF.

The rearrangement links TRBV12-3 or TRBV12-4 to TRBJ1-1. This CDR3 is built from 14 residues. CDR3 loop: CASSLWHPNTEAFF.

The chain carries TRBV11-2 and TRBJ2-3; TCRdb selects TRBD2, and the lack of DNA leaves this call unchecked. The germline gives CDR1 SGHAT, CDR2 FQNNGV. The CDR3 length is 16 residues. This CDR3 is CASSLVRLAGADTQYF.

This clonotype is deemed medium-sized by its frequency. The chain has TRBV30 and TRBJ2-2. This CDR3 has 14 residues. Germline V lookup: CDR1 GTSNPN, CDR2 SVGIG (reference sequence). The CDR3 spells CAWSYHSNTGELFF. Combining the CDR3 with reference TRBV30 and TRBJ2-2 gives the whole variable domain SQTIHQWPATLVQPVGSPLSLECTVEGTSNPNLYWYRQAAGRGLQLLFYSVGIGQISSEVPQNLSASRPQDRQFILSSKKLLLSDSGFYLCAWSYHSNTGELFFGEGSRLTVL.

CDR3 in amino acids: CAISESGGGGEQYF. The gene calls are TRBV10-3 and TRBJ2-7; absent DNA, TCRdb's TRBD1 call cannot be checked. Germline CDR1 is ENHRY and CDR2 is SYGVKD. This CDR3 is 14 amino acids long.

CDR3 residues: CASSSMTGTDTEAFF. The chain uses TRBV7-9 and TRBJ1-1; the TCRdb D gene call, TRBD1, has no DNA to confirm it. The V gene's germline CDR1 is SEHNR and CDR2 FQNEAQ (reference sequence). This CDR3 spans 15 amino acids.

The chain combines TRBV28 with TRBJ2-7; TCRdb designates TRBD2, a call that cannot be tested without DNA. The CDR3 covers 14 residues. The V gene's germline CDR1 is MDHEN and CDR2 SYDVKM. The CDR3 loop reads CASRPPGLNYEQYF.

This chain links TRBV25-1 with TRBJ2-7; TCRdb's assignment of TRBD2 cannot be checked, as there is no DNA. Germline CDR1 is MGHDK and CDR2 is SYGVNS. This CDR3 has 13 residues. This chain's CDR3 is CASSGGPAGEQYF.